This TCR beta chain stems from a study of blood T cell repertoires in COVID-19. On the study more broadly: The United States, Italy and Spain were the sources of the acute and convalescent COVID-19 samples. Sources were T cells, B-cell-depleted T cells, or PBMCs; the material itself was cDNA or gDNA.

Study processing details: Estimates of nucleated cell counts were drawn from the amplification of reference gene primers. The protocol was immunoSEQ multiplex PCR, while the TCRdb copy is restricted to in-frame clones and leaves out a portion. That table gives V, J and clone size, and the DNA gave D and trimming. The table records some 210,000 clones, about nine tenths of them present only once. The CDR3 contains 14 residues. CDR1 and CDR2 (germline): LNHDA, SQIVND (reference sequence). The J segment lost 2 bases and the V segment lost 7 bases, leaving 4 bases of the junction unmatched. The sequencing input was peripheral blood. The V call is TRBV19, the J call TRBJ2-2; 7 positions agree with TRBD2. The receptor's source is a woman in her 40s with acute or convalescent COVID-19. CDR3 loop: CASKTSANTGELFF. DNA for the CDR3: TGTGCCAGTAAAACTAGCGCAAACACCGGGGAGCTGTTTTTT.